This T cell receptor (beta chain) derives from a study of blood T cells in healthy people across ages. Alongside a J-beta primer mix, a sample-barcoded 5' primer served in a second PCR lasting roughly 6 to 11 cycles. TCRdb reprocessed the 5' RACE reads via MiXCR and lists one record per CDR3 protein. The sample consists of hundreds of thousands of distinct CDR3 sequences, about 51% of them appearing once. This clonotype was observed a handful of times. The CDR3 extends over 11 amino acids. The germline V and J ends were trimmed by 4 bases and 10 bases, with 8 bases remaining between them. Germline CDR1 LGHDT, CDR2 YNNKEL (reference sequence). The authors isolated at least 6.5 million PBMCs per sample. There were at least 5.5 micrograms of total RNA extracted from every sample.

The sequence was collected from a woman of 80 years or more in good health. Sequencing used blood. The chain recombines TRBV3-1 with TRBJ2-1; D unclear. CDR3 DNA sequence: TGTGCCAGCAGCCTCCTAGACGAGCAGTTCTTC. It specifies CASSLLDEQFF.